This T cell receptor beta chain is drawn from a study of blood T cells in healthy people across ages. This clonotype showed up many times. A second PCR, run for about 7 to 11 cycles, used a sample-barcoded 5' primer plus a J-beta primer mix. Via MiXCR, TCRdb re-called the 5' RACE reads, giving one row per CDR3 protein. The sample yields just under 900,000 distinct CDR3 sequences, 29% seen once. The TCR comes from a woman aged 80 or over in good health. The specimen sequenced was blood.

The CDR3 sequence: CASSLGGLGNYGYTF. The CDR3 region has the DNA TGTGCCAGCAGCTTAGGGGGGTTAGGCAACTATGGCTACACCTTC. The V gene is TRBV7-2, the J gene TRBJ1-2; D is perhaps TRBD1 (5 bases). V was pared by 1 base and J by 2 bases, with 11 bases between. Looked up from germline, CDR1 is SGHTA and CDR2 is FQGNSA. The CDR3 extends over 15 amino acids. The variable domain in full, completed from reference TRBV7-2 and TRBJ1-2, reads GAGVSQSPSNKVTEKGKDVELRCDPISGHTALYWYRQSLGQGLEFLIYFQGNSAPDKSGLPSDRFSAERTGGSVSTLTIQRTQQEDSAVYLCASSLGGLGNYGYTFGSGTRLTVV.